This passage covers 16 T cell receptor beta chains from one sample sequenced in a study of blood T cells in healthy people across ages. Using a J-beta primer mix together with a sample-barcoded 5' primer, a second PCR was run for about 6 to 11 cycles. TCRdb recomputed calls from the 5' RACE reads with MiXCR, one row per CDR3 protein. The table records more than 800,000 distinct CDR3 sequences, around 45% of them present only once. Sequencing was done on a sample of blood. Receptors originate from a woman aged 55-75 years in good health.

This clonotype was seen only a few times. The CDR3, as DNA: TGCGCCAGCAGACACCGGACTAGCGGGGGTCAAGAGACCCAGTACTTC. This codes for CASRHRTSGGQETQYF. The chain is built from TRBV5-1 and TRBJ2-5, with 13 bases lining up with TRBD2. Germline CDR1 is SGHRS and CDR2 is YFSETQ. V lost 5 bases to trimming and J lost 2 bases; unmatched junction nucleotides: 6. The CDR3 length is 16 residues.

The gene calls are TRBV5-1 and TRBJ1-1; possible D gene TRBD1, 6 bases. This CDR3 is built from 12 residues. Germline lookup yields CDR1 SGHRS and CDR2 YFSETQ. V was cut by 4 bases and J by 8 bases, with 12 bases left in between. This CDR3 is CASSRDTVEAFF. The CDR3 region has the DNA TGCGCCAGCAGCCGGGACACCGTCGAAGCTTTCTTT.

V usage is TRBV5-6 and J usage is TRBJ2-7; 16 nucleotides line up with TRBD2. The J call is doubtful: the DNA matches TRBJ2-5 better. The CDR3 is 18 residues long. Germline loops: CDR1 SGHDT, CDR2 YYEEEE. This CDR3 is CASSPTGLAGGPLETQYF. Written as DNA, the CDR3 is TGTGCCAGCAGCCCCACGGGACTAGCGGGAGGGCCATTAGAGACCCAGTACTTC.

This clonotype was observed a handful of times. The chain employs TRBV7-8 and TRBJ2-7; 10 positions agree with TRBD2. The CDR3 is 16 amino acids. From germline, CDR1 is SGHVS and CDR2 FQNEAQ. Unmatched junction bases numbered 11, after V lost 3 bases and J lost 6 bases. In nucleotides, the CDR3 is TGTGCCAGCAGCTTGAGGCCCCAGCGGGAGGGCCCCGAGCAGTACTTC. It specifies CASSLRPQREGPEQYF.

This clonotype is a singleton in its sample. The CDR3 spells CASSTWQGGNEQFF. The CDR3 DNA reads TGTGCCAGCAGCACGTGGCAGGGGGGGAATGAGCAGTTCTTC. The V call is TRBV28, the J call TRBJ2-1; D may correspond to TRBD1 or TRBD2 (7 bases each). V lost 6 bases and J lost 7, with 16 bases in between. Germline CDR1 is MDHEN and CDR2 is SYDVKM. CDR3 size: 14 residues.

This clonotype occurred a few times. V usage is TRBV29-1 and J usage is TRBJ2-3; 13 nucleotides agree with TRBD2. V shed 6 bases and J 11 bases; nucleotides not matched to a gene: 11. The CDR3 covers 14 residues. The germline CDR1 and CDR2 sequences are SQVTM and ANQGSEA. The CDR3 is CSVAGLAGELGQYF. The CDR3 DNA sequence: TGCAGCGTCGCAGGACTAGCGGGGGAACTTGGGCAGTATTTT.

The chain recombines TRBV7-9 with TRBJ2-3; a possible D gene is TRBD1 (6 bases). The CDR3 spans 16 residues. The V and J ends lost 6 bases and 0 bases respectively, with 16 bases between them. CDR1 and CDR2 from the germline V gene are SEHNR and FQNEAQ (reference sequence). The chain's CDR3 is CASSSGQQTSTDTQYF. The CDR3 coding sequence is TGTGCCAGCAGTTCAGGACAGCAAACTAGCACAGATACGCAGTATTTT. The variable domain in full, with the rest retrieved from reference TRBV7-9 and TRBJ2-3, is DTGVSQNPRHKITKRGQNVTFRCDPISEHNRLYWYRQTLGQGPEFLTYFQNEAQLEKSRLLSDRFSAERPKGSFSTLEIQRTEQGDSAMYLCASSSGQQTSTDTQYFGPGTRLTVL.

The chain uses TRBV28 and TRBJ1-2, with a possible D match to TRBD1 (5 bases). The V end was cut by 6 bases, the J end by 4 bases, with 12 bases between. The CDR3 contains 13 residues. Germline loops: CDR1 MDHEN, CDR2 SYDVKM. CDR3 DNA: TGTGCCAGCAGCCCTTCTGACAGCTATGGCTACACCTTC. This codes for CASSPSDSYGYTF.

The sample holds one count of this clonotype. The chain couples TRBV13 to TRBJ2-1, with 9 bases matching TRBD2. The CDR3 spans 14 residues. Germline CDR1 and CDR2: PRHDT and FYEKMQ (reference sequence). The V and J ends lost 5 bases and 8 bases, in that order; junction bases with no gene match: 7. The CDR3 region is CASSVASGMYEQFF. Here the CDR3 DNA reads TGTGCCAGCAGCGTTGCTAGCGGGATGTATGAGCAGTTCTTC.

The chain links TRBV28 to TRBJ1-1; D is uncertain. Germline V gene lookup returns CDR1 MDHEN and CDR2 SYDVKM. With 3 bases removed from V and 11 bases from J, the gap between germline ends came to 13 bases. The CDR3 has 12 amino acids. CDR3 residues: CASSFVGFWAFF. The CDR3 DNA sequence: TGTGCCAGCAGTTTTGTCGGGTTTTGGGCTTTCTTT.

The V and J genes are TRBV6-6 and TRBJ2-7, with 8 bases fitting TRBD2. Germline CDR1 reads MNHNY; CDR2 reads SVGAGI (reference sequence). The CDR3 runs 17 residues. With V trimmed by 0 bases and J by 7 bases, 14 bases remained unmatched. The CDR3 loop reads CASSYSGLAGIYNEQYF. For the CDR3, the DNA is TGTGCCAGCAGTTACTCGGGGCTAGCGGGCATATACAATGAGCAGTACTTC.

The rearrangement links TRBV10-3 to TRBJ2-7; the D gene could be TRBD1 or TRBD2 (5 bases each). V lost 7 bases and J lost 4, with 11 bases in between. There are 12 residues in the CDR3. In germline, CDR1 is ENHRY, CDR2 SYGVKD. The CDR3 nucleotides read TGTGCCATCAAGGGGACCACATACGAGCAGTACTTC. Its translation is CAIKGTTYEQYF.

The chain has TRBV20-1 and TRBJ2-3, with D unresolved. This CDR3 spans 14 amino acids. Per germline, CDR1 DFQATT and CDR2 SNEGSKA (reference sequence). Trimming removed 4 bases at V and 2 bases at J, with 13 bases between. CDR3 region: CSANPYQDTDTQYF. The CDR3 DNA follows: TGCAGTGCTAATCCCTACCAGGACACAGATACGCAGTATTTT.

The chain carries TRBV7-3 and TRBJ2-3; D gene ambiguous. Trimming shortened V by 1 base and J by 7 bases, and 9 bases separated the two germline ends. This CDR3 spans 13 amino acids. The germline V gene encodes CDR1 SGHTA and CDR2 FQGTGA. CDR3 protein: CASSLIGANTQYF. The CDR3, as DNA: TGTGCCAGCAGCTTAATTGGAGCGAATACGCAGTATTTT.

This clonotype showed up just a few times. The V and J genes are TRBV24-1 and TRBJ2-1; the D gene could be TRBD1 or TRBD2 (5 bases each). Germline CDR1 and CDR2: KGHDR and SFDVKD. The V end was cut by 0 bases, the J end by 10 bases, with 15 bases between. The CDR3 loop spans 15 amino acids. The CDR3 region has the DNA TGTGCCACCAGTGATTTGCAAGGTGGCTGGGGGGAGCAGTTCTTC. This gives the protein CATSDLQGGWGEQFF.

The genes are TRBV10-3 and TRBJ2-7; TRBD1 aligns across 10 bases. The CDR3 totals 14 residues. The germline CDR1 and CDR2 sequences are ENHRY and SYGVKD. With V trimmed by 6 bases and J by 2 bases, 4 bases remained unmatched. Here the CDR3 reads CAISFDRGPYEQYF. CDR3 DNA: TGTGCCATCAGCTTTGACAGGGGGCCCTACGAGCAGTACTTC.